Below, 22 T cell receptor beta chains from the same sample are listed, as sequenced in a study of blood T cell repertoires in COVID-19. Repertoires were generated with immunoSEQ multiplex PCR, while TCRdb's copy carries only in-frame clones and drops some. Of about 100,000 clones detected, almost 80% appear once; the ten largest clones hold around 10%. The sequenced sample was peripheral blood. These receptors were taken from a woman in her 70s with acute or convalescent COVID-19.

The J gene is TRBJ2-5, the V gene TRBV7-2; 10 bases match TRBD1. Germline CDR1 and CDR2: SGHTA and FQGNSA. With 6 bases clipped from V and 2 bases from J, the junction kept 3 bases outside the gene matches. The CDR3 has 14 amino acids. CDR3 nucleotide sequence: TGTGCCAGCAGTACGGGACAGGGGCAAGAGACCCAGTACTTC. As protein: CASSTGQGQETQYF.

V is TRBV2 and J is TRBJ1-5, with 8 positions matching TRBD1. Germline lookup yields CDR1 SNHLY and CDR2 FYNNEI. V lost 8 bases, J lost 4 bases, and 4 bases stayed unmatched. The CDR3 runs to 13 residues. The DNA for the CDR3 is TGTGCCAGCGGGGGGGACAGGAATCAGCCCCAGCATTTT. The encoded protein is CASGGDRNQPQHF.

The chain combines TRBV18 with TRBJ2-7, with a tentative D call TRBD2 (5 bases). Trimming took off 5 bases at V and 4 bases at J, with 6 bases between the two ends. Germline CDR1 and CDR2: KGHSH and LQKENI. CDR3 size: 11 residues. CDR3 loop: CASSEGYEQYF. Written as DNA, the CDR3 is TGTGCCAGCTCAGAGGGTTACGAGCAGTACTTC.

The chain uses TRBV3-1 (or the pseudogene TRBV3-2) and TRBJ2-1; D unresolved. Germline CDR1 and CDR2: LGHDT and YNNKEL (reference sequence). CDR3 length equals 13 residues. The germline V and J ends were trimmed by 4 bases and 6 bases, with 10 bases remaining between them. This CDR3 is CASSPHDSNEQFF. The CDR3 DNA reads as TGTGCCAGCAGCCCCCACGACTCCAATGAGCAGTTCTTC.

CDR3: CATRGTGQETQYF. In nucleotides, the CDR3 is TGTGCCACCCGCGGCACGGGCCAAGAGACCCAGTACTTC. The chain employs TRBV19 and TRBJ2-5; D unresolved. The CDR3 is 13 amino acids. V was cut by 10 bases and J by 1 base, with 13 bases left in between. Germline CDR1 is LNHDA and CDR2 is SQIVND (reference sequence). The full variable domain, its missing parts supplied by reference TRBV19 and TRBJ2-5, is DGGITQSPKYLFRKEGQNVTLSCEQNLNHDAMYWYRQDPGQGLRLIYYSQIVNDFQKGDIAEGYSVSREKKESFPLTVTSAQKNPTAFYLCATRGTGQETQYFGPGTRLLVL.

The chain uses TRBV27 and TRBJ1-1, with 9 bases lining up with TRBD1. Per the germline V gene, CDR1 is MNHEY and CDR2 is SMNVEV (reference sequence). This CDR3 region has 15 residues. J lost 5 bases, V lost 2 bases, and 6 bases had no gene match. The CDR3 DNA sequence: TGTGCCAGCAGTTTAGGGACAGGGAGGGGGACTGAAGCTTTCTTT. Translation gives CASSLGTGRGTEAFF.

This clone was seen ten or more times. The chain is built from TRBV21-1 and TRBJ1-2; the table's D call TRBD1 went unverified against the DNA. TRBV21-1 is reported as a pseudogene. The CDR3 totals 16 residues. CDR3 bases: TGTGCCAGCAGCAAACAATCGGCCAGGGAAAAAGATGGCTACACCTTC. This codes for CASSKQSAREKDGYTF.

The J gene is TRBJ2-1, the V gene TRBV11-2; perhaps TRBD1 as D (5 bases). CDR1 is SGHAT, CDR2 FQNNGV, per germline. V was shortened by 1 base and J by 6 bases, with 7 bases between the two germline ends. The CDR3 extends over 13 amino acids. The CDR3 nucleotides are TGTGCCAGCAGCTTAGCAGGGCCCAATGAGCAGTTCTTC. Its translation: CASSLAGPNEQFF.

The CDR3 spells CASSSRLFDTNTEAFF. In nucleotides, the CDR3 is TGTGCCAGCAGCTCACGCCTCTTCGACACAAACACTGAAGCTTTCTTT. V and J are TRBV5-6 and TRBJ1-1; the D is unclear. Trimming removed 3 bases from V and 2 bases from J, with 17 bases in between. This CDR3 contains 16 residues. CDR1 is SGHDT, CDR2 YYEEEE, per germline.

V gene TRBV3-1 (or the pseudogene TRBV3-2) combines with J gene TRBJ2-7; 9 nucleotides align to TRBD1. The germline V gene has CDR1 LGHDT and CDR2 YNNKEL (reference sequence). CDR3 length: 15 residues. V lost 4 bases and J lost 4; bases outside the gene matches: 8. CDR3 protein: CASSLPTGGRYEQYF. For the CDR3, the DNA is TGTGCCAGCAGCCTGCCGACAGGGGGGAGGTACGAGCAGTACTTC.

This clone was detected a few times. The chain has TRBV27 and TRBJ2-3; D not resolved. Per germline, CDR1 MNHEY and CDR2 SMNVEV (reference sequence). There are 14 residues in the CDR3. V was cut by 0 bases and J by 3 bases, with 7 bases left in between. The CDR3 sequence is CASSLSRQTDTQYF. The CDR3 region has the DNA TGTGCCAGCAGTTTATCCAGGCAGACAGATACGCAGTATTTT.

The V call is TRBV20-1, the J call TRBJ2-1; 7 bases line up with TRBD2. The CDR3 extends over 15 amino acids. Germline CDR1 and CDR2: DFQATT and SNEGSKA (reference sequence). V trimming: 3 bases; J trimming: 0 bases; junction bases outside the gene matches: 5. Here the CDR3 DNA reads TGCAGTGCTAGTCCAGCGGGGTTCTCCTACAATGAGCAGTTCTTC. This sequence encodes CSASPAGFSYNEQFF.

CDR3 bases: TGTGCCAGCAGTTTGGGAGGTGTTGGTCAGCCCCAGCATTTT. This encodes CASSLGGVGQPQHF. The rearrangement uses TRBV28 and TRBJ1-5; no clear D. Germline V gives CDR1 MDHEN, CDR2 SYDVKM. Trimming removed 3 bases from V and 6 bases from J, with 12 bases in between. This CDR3 is 14 amino acids long.

There are a few counts of this clone. The J gene is TRBJ2-3, the V gene TRBV9; tentative D call: TRBD2 (5 bases). V was clipped by 3 bases and J by 2 bases, with 10 bases between them. Germline loops: CDR1 SGDLS, CDR2 YYNGEE. There are 14 residues in the CDR3. This CDR3 is CASSDPAATDTQYF. In DNA, the CDR3 is TGTGCCAGCAGCGACCCAGCGGCCACAGATACGCAGTATTTT.

The chain links TRBV2 to TRBJ1-1; D ambiguous. This CDR3 spans 14 amino acids. Trimming left V 7 bases short and J 4 bases short, with 16 bases between. Germline-derived CDR1 and CDR2 are SNHLY and FYNNEI. CDR3 sequence reads: CASTDGWESTEAFF. The CDR3, as DNA: TGTGCCAGCACCGACGGGTGGGAGAGCACTGAAGCTTTCTTT.

The sample holds one count of this clone. This chain connects TRBV30 to TRBJ2-3; 10 positions agree with TRBD1. Germline assignment: CDR1 GTSNPN and CDR2 SVGIG (reference sequence). The CDR3 runs to 16 residues. V trimming: 3 bases; J trimming: 9 bases; junction bases outside the gene matches: 15. Here the CDR3 reads CAWRGVDRGPPRTQYF. The DNA for the CDR3 is TGTGCCTGGAGGGGCGTAGACAGGGGGCCCCCGAGAACGCAGTATTTT.

This clone has only a few counts. V and J are TRBV4-2 and TRBJ1-5, with D possibly being TRBD1 (6 bases). V dropped 0 bases and J dropped 9 bases, with 18 bases sitting between them. Germline CDR1 reads LGHNA; CDR2 reads YNFKEQ. The CDR3 is 16 amino acids. CDR3 coding DNA: TGTGCCAGCAGCCAAGATTTTGAGGGGGTACCCATGCCCCAGCATTTT. Encoded protein: CASSQDFEGVPMPQHF.

V is TRBV11-2 and J is TRBJ1-2, with TRBD1 matching over 9 bases. Germline V gene data show CDR1 as SGHAT and CDR2 as FQNNGV. This CDR3 is built from 14 residues. J gave up 6 bases and V 1 base, and 3 bases lay outside the gene matches. The CDR3 loop reads CASSLGTGVDGYTF. CDR3 nucleotides: TGTGCCAGCAGCTTAGGGACAGGGGTTGATGGCTACACCTTC.

V and J are TRBV3-1 (or the pseudogene TRBV3-2) and TRBJ2-5; D possibly corresponds to TRBD2 (5 bases). V shed 0 bases and J shed 5 bases, with 10 bases lying between them. This CDR3 is built from 14 residues. The germline gives CDR1 LGHDT, CDR2 YNNKEL (reference sequence). This CDR3 reads CASSQDLAGETQYF. The CDR3 bases are TGTGCCAGCAGCCAAGATCTGGCGGGTGAGACCCAGTACTTC.

This chain links TRBV19 with TRBJ1-3, with TRBD1 as a possible D gene (5 bases). The V gene lost 5 bases and the J gene lost 2 bases, with 13 bases spanning the gap. CDR3 length equals 15 residues. The germline V gene has CDR1 LNHDA and CDR2 SQIVND (reference sequence). For the CDR3, the DNA is TGTGCCAGTAGTCCTCGGGGGACTGCTGGAAACACCATATATTTT. Its protein product is CASSPRGTAGNTIYF.

This chain links TRBV7-2 with TRBJ1-3, with D possibly TRBD1 on 5 matching bases. Germline V gene lookup returns CDR1 SGHTA and CDR2 FQGNSA. The V gene lost 1 base and the J gene lost 3 bases, with 10 bases spanning the gap. CDR3 length equals 15 residues. The CDR3 here is CASSLGQGRGNTIYF. CDR3 in DNA: TGTGCCAGCAGCTTAGGGCAGGGTCGTGGAAACACCATATATTTT. Full variable domain (remainder filled in from reference TRBV7-2 and TRBJ1-3): GAGVSQSPSNKVTEKGKDVELRCDPISGHTALYWYRQSLGQGLEFLIYFQGNSAPDKSGLPSDRFSAERTGGSVSTLTIQRTQQEDSAVYLCASSLGQGRGNTIYFGEGSWLTVV.

This clone has more than one count but fewer than ten. This chain joins TRBV2 and TRBJ1-1; D gene uncertain. Trimming left V 3 bases short and J 4 bases short, with 9 bases between. CDR1 and CDR2 from the germline V gene are SNHLY and FYNNEI. This CDR3 contains 13 residues. Here the CDR3 reads CASSDQASTEAFF. The CDR3, as DNA: TGTGCCAGCAGTGATCAGGCTTCCACTGAAGCTTTCTTT.